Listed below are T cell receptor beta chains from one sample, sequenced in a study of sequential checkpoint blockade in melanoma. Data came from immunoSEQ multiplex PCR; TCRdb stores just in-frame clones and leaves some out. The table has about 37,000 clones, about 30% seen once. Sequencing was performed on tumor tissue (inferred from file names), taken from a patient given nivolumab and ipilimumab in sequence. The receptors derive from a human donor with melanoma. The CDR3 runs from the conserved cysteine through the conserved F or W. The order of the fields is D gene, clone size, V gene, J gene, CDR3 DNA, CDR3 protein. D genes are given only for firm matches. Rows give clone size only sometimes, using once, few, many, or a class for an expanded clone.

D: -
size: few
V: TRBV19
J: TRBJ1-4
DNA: TGTGCCAGTAGAGCACCTGGGGGTAATGAAAAACTGTTTTTT
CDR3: CASRAPGGNEKLFF

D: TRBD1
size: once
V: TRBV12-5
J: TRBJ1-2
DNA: TGTGCTAGTGGTTTGGCGGACAGGGGCTATGGCTACACCTTC
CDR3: CASGLADRGYGYTF

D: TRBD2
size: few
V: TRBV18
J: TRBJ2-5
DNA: TGTGCCAGCTCACCACCATCGGGACTACATGGAGAGACCCAGTACTTC
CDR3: CASSPPSGLHGETQYF

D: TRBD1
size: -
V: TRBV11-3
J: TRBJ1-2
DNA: TGTGCCAGCAGTCCAGGGGGGGTTGACTATGGCTACACCTTC
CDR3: CASSPGGVDYGYTF

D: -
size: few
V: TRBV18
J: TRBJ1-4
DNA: TGTGCCAGCTCACCACCTACGGGACACCTAGAAAAACTGTTTTTT
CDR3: CASSPPTGHLEKLFF

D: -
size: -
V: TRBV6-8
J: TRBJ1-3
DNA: TGTGCCAGCAGAAGAGAGGAACGGCTCTCTGGAAACACCATATATTTT
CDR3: CASRREERLSGNTIYF

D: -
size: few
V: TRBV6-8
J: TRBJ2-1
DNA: TGTGCCAGCAGTTACGCCCTAGCAAACGGCAATGAGCAGTTCTTC
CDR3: CASSYALANGNEQFF

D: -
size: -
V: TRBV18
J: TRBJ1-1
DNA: TGTGCCAGCTCAGGAGGGGAGAACACTGAAGCTTTCTTT
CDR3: CASSGGENTEAFF

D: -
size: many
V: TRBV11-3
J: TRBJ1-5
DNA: TGTGCCAGCAGTGGGGAGGGGCTCAATCAGCCCCAGCATTTT
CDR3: CASSGEGLNQPQHF

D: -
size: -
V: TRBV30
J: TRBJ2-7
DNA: TGTGCCTGGAGTGTCCCGCGGCAGATTTACGAGCAGTACTTC
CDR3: CAWSVPRQIYEQYF

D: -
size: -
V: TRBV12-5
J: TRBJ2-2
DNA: TGTGCTAGTGGCTTTCTAGGGGGGGGCACCGGGGAGCTGTTTTTT
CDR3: CASGFLGGGTGELFF